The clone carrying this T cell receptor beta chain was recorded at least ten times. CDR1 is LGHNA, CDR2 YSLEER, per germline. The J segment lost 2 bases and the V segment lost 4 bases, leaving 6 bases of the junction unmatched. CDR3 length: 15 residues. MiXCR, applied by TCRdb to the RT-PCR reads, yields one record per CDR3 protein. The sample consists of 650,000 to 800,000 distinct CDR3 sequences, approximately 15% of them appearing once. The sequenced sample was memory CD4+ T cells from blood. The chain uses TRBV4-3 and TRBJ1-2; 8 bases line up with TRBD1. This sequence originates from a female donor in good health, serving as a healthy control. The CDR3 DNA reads TGCGCCAGCAGCCCCCTATGGACAGGGAACTATGGCTACACCTTC. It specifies CASSPLWTGNYGYTF.